The 25 T cell receptor beta chains below come from one sample, sequenced in a study of blood T cell repertoires in COVID-19. The assay was immunoSEQ multiplex PCR, and TCRdb's table has in-frame clones only and misses some. This sample has more than 65,000 clones; less than 90% occur once, and the top ten carry over 5.5%. Sequencing used peripheral blood. The receptors originated from a man in his sixties with active or convalescent COVID-19.

The V and J genes are TRBV6-4 and TRBJ2-2; the match to TRBD1 covers 7 bases. Germline values: CDR1 MRHNA, CDR2 SNTAGT. This CDR3 has 16 residues. J lost 1 base, V lost 4 bases, and 6 bases had no gene match. CDR3 residues: CASSVGQAGNTGELFF. DNA of the CDR3: TGTGCCAGCAGTGTCGGACAGGCCGGGAACACCGGGGAGCTGTTTTTT.

The gene calls are TRBV30 and TRBJ1-6, with D possibly being TRBD1 (6 bases). With 3 bases removed from V and 2 bases from J, the gap between germline ends came to 11 bases. Germline-derived CDR1 and CDR2 are GTSNPN and SVGIG (reference sequence). CDR3 size: 15 residues. Here the CDR3 reads CAWSSQGPYNSPLHF. CDR3 DNA: TGTGCCTGGAGCTCTCAGGGGCCCTATAATTCACCCCTCCACTTT.

The rearrangement joins TRBV6-2 or TRBV6-3 to TRBJ1-4; D ambiguous. This CDR3 region has 14 residues. V gave up 4 bases and J gave up 3 bases, with 9 bases separating them. The germline CDR1 and CDR2 sequences are MNHEY and SVGEGT. CDR3 amino acids: CASSFYRANEKLFF. The CDR3 bases are TGTGCCAGCAGTTTCTACCGGGCTAATGAAAAACTGTTTTTT.

The rearrangement joins TRBV7-2 to TRBJ2-5, with D tentatively TRBD1 (6 bases). This CDR3 is built from 15 residues. Germline V gene data show CDR1 as SGHTA and CDR2 as FQGNSA. Trimming removed 1 base at V and 5 bases at J, with 14 bases between. The CDR3 DNA sequence: TGTGCCAGCAGCTTAGAGAACAGGGTGGGGGAGACCCAGTACTTC. The encoded protein is CASSLENRVGETQYF.

J is TRBJ2-7 and V is TRBV7-9; no clear D. V was trimmed by 5 bases and J by 0 bases, leaving 5 bases between them. The CDR3 consists of 12 residues. Germline loops: CDR1 SEHNR, CDR2 FQNEAQ (reference sequence). The CDR3 reads CASSGRSYEQYF. The CDR3 nucleotides read TGTGCCAGCAGCGGGCGCTCCTACGAGCAGTACTTC.

The V gene is TRBV6-4, the J gene TRBJ2-7; a possible D gene is TRBD2 (5 bases). This CDR3 has 13 amino acids. Trimming stripped 6 bases from V and 6 bases from J, with 15 bases between. Germline CDR1 reads MRHNA; CDR2 reads SNTAGT. The CDR3 sequence is CASSGLHGGEQYF. Written as DNA, the CDR3 is TGTGCCAGCAGCGGGCTCCATGGAGGCGAGCAGTACTTC.

The gene calls are TRBV30 and TRBJ1-6; the match to TRBD1 covers 8 bases. This CDR3 has 14 amino acids. Germline-derived CDR1 and CDR2 are GTSNPN and SVGIG (reference sequence). V trimming: 3 bases; J trimming: 10 bases; junction bases outside the gene matches: 8. The CDR3: CAWRSQGAESPLHF. The CDR3 DNA is TGTGCCTGGAGGTCCCAGGGGGCTGAGTCACCCCTCCACTTT. Drawing the rest from reference TRBV30 and TRBJ1-6, the complete variable domain is SQTIHQWPATLVQPVGSPLSLECTVEGTSNPNLYWYRQAAGRGLQLLFYSVGIGQISSEVPQNLSASRPQDRQFILSSKKLLLSDSGFYLCAWRSQGAESPLHFGNGTRLTVT.

The chain joins TRBV20-1 to TRBJ2-7; 10 bases line up with TRBD2. V lost 3 bases and J lost 1; bases outside the gene matches: 6. Germline assignment: CDR1 DFQATT and CDR2 SNEGSKA (reference sequence). This CDR3 contains 15 residues. DNA of the CDR3: TGCAGTGCTAGTACGGCTAGCGGGGGTTCCTACGAGCAGTACTTC. This encodes CSASTASGGSYEQYF.

V and J are TRBV6-2 or TRBV6-3 and TRBJ2-3, with TRBD1 matching over 7 bases. Germline trimming cut 7 bases from V and 9 bases from J; bases unmatched to any gene: 10. This CDR3 spans 13 amino acids. Germline CDR1 MNHEY, CDR2 SVGEGT. In DNA, the CDR3 is TGTGCCAGCACCCCAACGCCGACAGGGACGCAGTATTTT. It specifies CASTPTPTGTQYF.

This chain uses TRBV5-6 with TRBJ1-2; 7 bases align to TRBD1. CDR3 length equals 13 residues. Losses at the gene ends were 4 bases for V and 2 bases for J; bases not matched to a gene: 2. CDR1 is SGHDT and CDR2 is YYEEEE in the germline V gene. CDR3 nucleotides: TGTGCCAGCAGCCCGGACAGGAACTATGGCTACACCTTC. Translation gives CASSPDRNYGYTF.

The chain couples TRBV11-3 to TRBJ2-1; TRBD2 matches at 15 bases. V dropped 10 bases and J dropped 0; count of bases not matched to a gene: 10. The germline gives CDR1 SGHNT, CDR2 YENEEA. This CDR3 is built from 18 residues. The CDR3 spells CAKSGLAGGPCSYNEQFF. The CDR3 nucleotides are TGTGCCAAATCAGGACTAGCGGGGGGGCCGTGCTCCTACAATGAGCAGTTCTTC.

The rearrangement uses TRBV29-1 and TRBJ2-3; 7 nucleotides agree with TRBD1. This CDR3 spans 14 amino acids. Germline CDR1 is SQVTM and CDR2 is ANQGSEA. The junction had 10 bases not matched to a gene; V was cut back by 8 bases and J by 2 bases. The CDR3 sequence: CSQTAGGFTDTQYF. DNA of the CDR3: TGCAGCCAAACGGCAGGGGGATTCACAGATACGCAGTATTTT.

This clone was observed a handful of times. V usage is TRBV9 and J usage is TRBJ1-2; D possibly corresponds to TRBD1 (5 bases). Looked up from germline, CDR1 is SGDLS and CDR2 is YYNGEE. The CDR3 is 15 amino acids. Trimming removed 4 bases at V and 6 bases at J, with 19 bases between. The CDR3 nucleotides are TGTGCCAGCAGCTCACAGGCCGGTTATACGAATGGCTACACCTTC. This codes for CASSSQAGYTNGYTF. The complete variable domain, with remaining parts taken from reference TRBV9 and TRBJ1-2, reads DSGVTQTPKHLITATGQRVTLRCSPRSGDLSVYWYQQSLDQGLQFLIQYYNGEERAKGNILERFSAQQFPDLHSELNLSSLELGDSALYFCASSSQAGYTNGYTFGSGTRLTVV.

This chain links TRBV5-1 with TRBJ2-3, with TRBD2 identical over 10 bases. Germline V lookup: CDR1 SGHRS, CDR2 YFSETQ. This CDR3 has 15 amino acids. Trimming removed 7 bases from V and 2 bases from J; junction bases left unmatched: 7. In DNA form, the CDR3 reads TGCGCCAGCGGAGCGGGGGGGCGGGACACAGATACGCAGTATTTT. It translates to CASGAGGRDTDTQYF. Together with reference TRBV5-1 and TRBJ2-3, the CDR3 gives the full variable domain: KAGVTQTPRYLIKTRGQQVTLSCSPISGHRSVSWYQQTPGQGLQFLFEYFSETQRNKGNFPGRFSGRQFSNSRSEMNVSTLELGDSALYLCASGAGGRDTDTQYFGPGTRLTVL.

The J gene is TRBJ1-2, the V gene TRBV2, with 10 bases matching TRBD1. The CDR3 has 14 amino acids. The trim removed 6 bases at V and 6 bases at J, leaving 7 bases unmatched. In germline, CDR1 is SNHLY, CDR2 FYNNEI. As DNA, the CDR3 is TGTGCCAGCAGGGTCGACAGGGGGCGCAATGGCTACACCTTC. Its translation: CASRVDRGRNGYTF.

Here the CDR3 DNA reads TGTGCCAGCAGCCCGACGAGGACCCTGACTATGATTAACTATGGCTACACCTTC. This encodes CASSPTRTLTMINYGYTF. The chain uses TRBV13 and TRBJ1-2; D is unresolved. V lost 5 bases and J lost 1, with 23 bases in between. The germline V gene encodes CDR1 PRHDT and CDR2 FYEKMQ (reference sequence). The CDR3 extends over 18 amino acids.

The rearrangement links TRBV7-8 to TRBJ2-1; TRBD1 matches 12 bases. CDR3 length: 19 amino acids. Trimming took 1 base from V and 4 from J; bases not matched to a gene: 11. Per the germline V gene, CDR1 is SGHVS and CDR2 is FQNEAQ. The DNA for the CDR3 is TGTGCCAGCAGCTTAGGACGGGGGACAGGGGGCGCGGTATACAATGAGCAGTTCTTC. Translation gives CASSLGRGTGGAVYNEQFF.

The chain joins TRBV5-1 to TRBJ2-7, with 7 bases identical to TRBD1. Trimming took 0 bases from V and 3 from J; bases not matched to a gene: 3. Germline assignment: CDR1 SGHRS and CDR2 YFSETQ. CDR3 length equals 14 residues. As DNA, the CDR3 is TGCGCCAGCAGCTTGGGGGGACAGAGCTACGAGCAGTACTTC. It yields the protein CASSLGGQSYEQYF.

This chain joins TRBV6-2 or TRBV6-3 and TRBJ1-5; 7 bases are shared with TRBD1. Looked up from germline, CDR1 is MNHEY and CDR2 is SVGEGT. J gave up 2 bases and V 6 bases, and 7 bases lay outside the gene matches. The CDR3 contains 15 residues. The CDR3 region is CASSLSGGGNQPQHF. The CDR3 nucleotides are TGTGCCAGCAGCTTGTCAGGGGGTGGCAATCAGCCCCAGCATTTT.

V gene TRBV5-1 combines with J gene TRBJ1-6; 9 nucleotides match TRBD1. The CDR3 consists of 15 residues. V was clipped by 4 bases and J by 10 bases; unmatched bases: 9. Germline V gives CDR1 SGHRS, CDR2 YFSETQ. CDR3 bases: TGCGCCAGCAGCCACTCGGGACAGGGAATCTCACCCCTCCACTTT. Its translation: CASSHSGQGISPLHF.

This rearrangement joins TRBV7-2 to TRBJ1-2, with D perhaps TRBD1 (5 bases). The CDR3 loop spans 13 amino acids. Germline V gene data show CDR1 as SGHTA and CDR2 as FQGNSA. V lost 3 bases and J lost 3, with 8 bases in between. CDR3: CASSFRGDYGYTF. In DNA, the CDR3 is TGTGCCAGCAGCTTCCGGGGGGACTATGGCTACACCTTC.

The chain is built from TRBV6-5 and TRBJ1-1; D unresolved. In germline, CDR1 is MNHEY, CDR2 SVGAGI. The CDR3 has 15 residues. V gave up 3 bases and J gave up 1 base, with 12 bases separating them. In DNA form, the CDR3 reads TGTGCCAGCAGTTATGGGCAACTTGCGAACACTGAAGCTTTCTTT. It yields the protein CASSYGQLANTEAFF.

V gene TRBV30 combines with J gene TRBJ1-4; D remains unclear. V was trimmed by 0 bases and J by 7 bases, leaving 9 bases between them. The germline V gene has CDR1 GTSNPN and CDR2 SVGIG (reference sequence). The CDR3 covers 13 residues. The CDR3 DNA is TGTGCCTGGAGTGTAGAGGGCCCTGAAAAACTGTTTTTT. Protein sequence: CAWSVEGPEKLFF. Full variable domain (outside the CDR3, taken from reference TRBV30 and TRBJ1-4): SQTIHQWPATLVQPVGSPLSLECTVEGTSNPNLYWYRQAAGRGLQLLFYSVGIGQISSEVPQNLSASRPQDRQFILSSKKLLLSDSGFYLCAWSVEGPEKLFFGSGTQLSVL.

The gene calls are TRBV11-1 and TRBJ1-1; tentative D call: TRBD1 (6 bases). This CDR3 region has 13 residues. Trimming took off 4 bases at V and 1 base at J, with 7 bases between the two ends. Germline V gene sequence: CDR1 SGHAT, CDR2 FQDESV (reference sequence). CDR3 amino acids: CASSWGQNTEAFF. DNA for the CDR3: TGTGCCAGCAGCTGGGGACAGAACACTGAAGCTTTCTTT.

The table lists this clone with a count of one. As DNA, the CDR3 is TGTGCCAGCAGCACAGGAGATACGCAGTATTTT. It yields the protein CASSTGDTQYF. The rearrangement links TRBV5-6 to TRBJ2-3, with D perhaps matching TRBD1 (5 bases). Germline lookup yields CDR1 SGHDT and CDR2 YYEEEE. Trimming removed 4 bases from V and 5 bases from J, with 5 bases in between. This CDR3 has 11 amino acids.